This entry describes one T cell receptor beta chain. Its antigen is undetermined. These data originate in a study of T cells after posttransplantation cyclophosphamide. Study-level findings and limits: Later blood repertoires were often dominated by clones from the donor CD8+ memory compartment. TRB clonality was highly associated with recipient CMV seropositivity and reactivation.

The CDR3 contains 13 residues. V gave up 7 bases and J gave up 5 bases, with 12 bases separating them. Germline values: CDR1 SNHLY, CDR2 FYNNEI. The repertoire was sequenced with immunoSEQ multiplex PCR; TCRdb's copy has only in-frame clones and lacks some. The table records approximately 47,000 clones, 92% of them present only once. Peripheral blood was collected from the related graft donor on the marrow donation day. Input material: PBMCs. The receptor's source is a woman between 50 and 59 years old in good health and a related stem cell transplant donor. The J gene is TRBJ2-1, the V gene TRBV2; TRBD1 is a possible D gene (5 bases). CDR3 nucleotides: TGTGCCAGCATTTCCAGGGTGAACAATGAGCAGTTCTTC. It encodes CASISRVNNEQFF.